The clone carrying this TCR beta chain was counted at least ten times. Amplified regions were TCR beta CDR3 sequences from RNA transcripts. First-round RT-PCR with HTBI primers amplified the TCR CDR3 region. Using its own MiXCR run on the multiplex PCR reads, TCRdb lists one record per CDR3 protein. The sample has about 590,000 distinct CDR3 sequences, 15% to 18% seen once. The sample belongs to a study of T cells in Graves' hyperthyroidism and ophthalmopathy. Sequencing was done on a sample of blood. This clonotype was obtained from a woman under 40 with Graves' hyperthyroidism.

The CDR3 is CASSVGDPPYEQYF. Written as DNA, the CDR3 is TGTGCCAGCAGCGTAGGGGACCCACCCTACGAGCAGTACTTC. This chain joins TRBV9 and TRBJ2-7; D possibly uses TRBD1 or TRBD2 (5 bases each). In germline, CDR1 is SGDLS, CDR2 YYNGEE. The CDR3 is made up of 14 amino acids. With 0 bases removed from V and 2 bases from J, the gap between germline ends came to 9 bases.